This T cell receptor (beta chain) was captured by sequencing in a study of blood T cell repertoires in COVID-19. Overall study: PBMCs, B-cell-depleted T cells, or T cells were the source of the cDNA or gDNA that made up the material.

Repertoires were generated with immunoSEQ multiplex PCR, while TCRdb's copy carries only in-frame clones and drops some. The profile shows about 160,000 clones, 60% to 85% of them singletons. Trimming took 6 bases from V and 5 from J, leaving 13 bases between them. CDR1 is MNHEY and CDR2 is SVGAGI in the germline V gene. This CDR3 has 13 residues. This TCR was sampled from a man aged 60 to 75 with acute or convalescent COVID-19. The chain carries TRBV6-5 and TRBJ1-2, with a weak D call TRBD1 (5 bases). Sample: peripheral blood. CDR3 nucleotide sequence: TGTGCCAGCAGAGGGACTGTATCTTATGGCTACACCTTC. As protein: CASRGTVSYGYTF.